The 17 T cell receptor beta chains below all came from one sample that was sequenced in a study of neurological immune-mediated disorders. TCRdb passed the 5' RACE reads through MiXCR, listing each CDR3 protein once. The sample lists fewer than 85,000 distinct CDR3 sequences, about 5.2% occurring once. What was sequenced was PBMCs. The receptor source for this set is a woman in her twenties or thirties with multiple sclerosis.

This clonotype came up many times. This CDR3 is CASSVGRGTGGSPLHF. The DNA for the CDR3 is TGTGCCAGCAGCGTAGGGAGAGGGACAGGGGGATCACCCCTCCACTTT. The rearrangement uses TRBV9 and TRBJ1-6; 11 bases line up with TRBD1. After removal of 0 bases from V and 10 bases from J, the junction contained 6 bases not matched to a gene. The CDR3 consists of 16 residues. CDR1 and CDR2 (germline): SGDLS, YYNGEE.

This clonotype has at least ten counts. The chain employs TRBV4-1 and TRBJ2-1; D gene uncertain. CDR1 is MGHRA, CDR2 YSYEKL, per germline. CDR3 length: 15 amino acids. The V gene lost 1 base and the J gene lost 2 bases, with 9 bases spanning the gap. The CDR3 DNA reads TGCGCCAGCAGCCAAGGGGCTAACCCCTACAATGAGCAGTTCTTC. Protein sequence: CASSQGANPYNEQFF.

Many counts were recorded for this clonotype. The chain carries TRBV20-1 and TRBJ2-3; 12 bases match TRBD2. V was pared by 7 bases and J by 2 bases, with 4 bases of the junction left unmatched. The CDR3 loop spans 14 amino acids. Germline assignment: CDR1 DFQATT and CDR2 SNEGSKA (reference sequence). The CDR3 region is CSVLAGGFTDTQYF. Here the CDR3 DNA reads TGCAGTGTTCTAGCGGGGGGGTTCACAGATACGCAGTATTTT.

This clonotype was recorded many times. V and J are TRBV5-1 and TRBJ1-1, with D possibly matching TRBD1 (6 bases). Deletions cut 0 bases from V and 4 bases from J, with 16 bases between. CDR1 is SGHRS, CDR2 YFSETQ, per germline. This CDR3 is built from 16 residues. Written as DNA, the CDR3 is TGCGCCAGCAGCTTGGGAGGGGGAGGATTGTCCACTGAAGCTTTCTTT. Translating gives CASSLGGGGLSTEAFF.

This clonotype appeared a few times. This chain uses TRBV20-1 with TRBJ2-2, with 10 bases aligning to TRBD2. CDR1 is DFQATT and CDR2 is SNEGSKA in the germline V gene (reference sequence). The CDR3 has 15 residues. Unmatched junction bases numbered 6, after V lost 3 bases and J lost 5 bases. The CDR3, as DNA: TGCAGTGCTAGTGAGCTAGCGGGAGTTACCGGGGAGCTGTTTTTT. This translates into CSASELAGVTGELFF.

This chain links TRBV7-2 with TRBJ1-5, with 7 bases identical to TRBD1. Germline V gene sequence: CDR1 SGHTA, CDR2 FQGNSA. V was clipped by 6 bases and J by 6 bases; unmatched bases: 14. The CDR3 loop spans 16 amino acids. The CDR3 region is CASSQGGDSWSQPQHF. CDR3 DNA sequence: TGTGCCAGCAGTCAAGGAGGGGACAGCTGGAGTCAGCCCCAGCATTTT.

This clonotype was observed a few times. The V gene is TRBV20-1, the J gene TRBJ2-2, with 9 bases that match TRBD2. The germline V gene encodes CDR1 DFQATT and CDR2 SNEGSKA (reference sequence). There are 15 residues in the CDR3. V lost 0 bases to trimming and J lost 4 bases; unmatched junction nucleotides: 3. CDR3 region: CSARDMRGGTGELFF. As DNA, the CDR3 is TGCAGTGCTAGAGATATGCGGGGGGGCACCGGGGAGCTGTTTTTT.

The V and J genes are TRBV4-1 and TRBJ2-1; possible D gene TRBD1, 8 bases. The germline V gene has CDR1 MGHRA and CDR2 YSYEKL. V gave up 0 bases and J gave up 8 bases, with 14 bases separating them. CDR3 length: 15 amino acids. The CDR3 sequence: CASSQDRTGRDEQFF. CDR3 bases: TGCGCCAGCAGCCAAGATCGGACAGGGAGGGATGAGCAGTTCTTC.

The table lists this clonotype with many counts. The rearrangement links TRBV5-1 to TRBJ1-5; 12 bases fit TRBD1. From germline, CDR1 is SGHRS and CDR2 YFSETQ. Losses at the gene ends were 4 bases for V and 1 base for J; bases not matched to a gene: 15. The CDR3 extends over 20 amino acids. CDR3 bases: TGCGCCAGCAGCCTTAACCCCATCGGGACAGGGGGCTGGAGCAATCAGCCCCAGCATTTT. This encodes CASSLNPIGTGGWSNQPQHF.

This clonotype was counted only a few times. V usage is TRBV20-1 and J usage is TRBJ2-1; 9 nucleotides match TRBD1. Germline CDR1 and CDR2: DFQATT and SNEGSKA (reference sequence). V lost 2 bases to trimming and J lost 7 bases; unmatched junction nucleotides: 3. The CDR3 runs to 13 residues. The CDR3 bases are TGCAGTGCTAGACAGGACAGGGGTAATGAGCAGTTCTTC. This codes for CSARQDRGNEQFF.

This clonotype was seen many times. The chain carries TRBV28 and TRBJ2-2; TRBD1 agrees at 8 bases. Unmatched junction bases numbered 5, after V lost 5 bases and J lost 3 bases. The germline CDR1 and CDR2 sequences are MDHEN and SYDVKM. The CDR3 contains 15 residues. In DNA, the CDR3 is TGTGCCAGCAGTCTCCGACAGGGGTACACCGGGGAGCTGTTTTTT. Translation gives CASSLRQGYTGELFF.

This clonotype was detected many times. The rearrangement uses TRBV12-3 or TRBV12-4 and TRBJ1-2; D uncertain. This CDR3 contains 14 residues. Trimming took 6 bases from V and 4 from J, leaving 15 bases between them. The DNA for the CDR3 is TGTGCCAGCAGCCGGGGAGCCCAAGGCTATGGCTACACCTTC. Amino acids: CASSRGAQGYGYTF.

In its sample, this clonotype was seen a few times. The rearrangement uses TRBV20-1 and TRBJ2-3; D is unresolved. Germline V lookup: CDR1 DFQATT, CDR2 SNEGSKA (reference sequence). This CDR3 region has 11 residues. V lost 1 base to trimming and J lost 6 bases, with 5 bases between them. The CDR3, as DNA: TGCAGTGCTAGAGTATGGGATACGCAGTATTTT. Translated: CSARVWDTQYF.

This clonotype was observed many times. V and J are TRBV28 and TRBJ2-5; 8 nucleotides align to TRBD2. Germline assignment: CDR1 MDHEN and CDR2 SYDVKM. The CDR3 consists of 14 residues. The ends lost 3 bases at V and 4 bases at J; junction bases unmatched: 4. The CDR3 DNA is TGTGCCAGCAGTTTGGGACTAGAGATAGAGACCCAGTACTTC. Translation gives CASSLGLEIETQYF.

V and J are TRBV12-3 or TRBV12-4 and TRBJ2-2; D remains unclear. The CDR3 length is 14 residues. V was cut by 5 bases and J by 1 base, with 8 bases left in between. CDR3 in amino acids: CASSPRRNTGELFF. The CDR3 coding sequence is TGTGCCAGCAGTCCAAGGCGGAACACCGGGGAGCTGTTTTTT.

This clonotype occurred many times. V usage is TRBV5-1 and J usage is TRBJ2-3, with 13 bases that match TRBD2. The CDR3 is made up of 16 amino acids. Trimming removed 4 bases from V and 1 base from J; junction bases left unmatched: 3. Germline V gene lookup returns CDR1 SGHRS and CDR2 YFSETQ. CDR3 nucleotide sequence: TGCGCCAGCAGCAAGGGACTAGCGGGACGCACAGATACGCAGTATTTT. Residues: CASSKGLAGRTDTQYF.

This clonotype was observed a few times. This chain joins TRBV10-2 and TRBJ2-1, with D possibly TRBD2 on 6 matching bases. This CDR3 spans 15 amino acids. Trimming shortened V by 4 bases and J by 0 bases, and 10 bases separated the two germline ends. In germline, CDR1 is WSHSY, CDR2 SAAADI. The CDR3 coding sequence is TGCGCCAGCAGTGTTTTGGGGGGCTCCTACAATGAGCAGTTCTTC. Residues: CASSVLGGSYNEQFF.